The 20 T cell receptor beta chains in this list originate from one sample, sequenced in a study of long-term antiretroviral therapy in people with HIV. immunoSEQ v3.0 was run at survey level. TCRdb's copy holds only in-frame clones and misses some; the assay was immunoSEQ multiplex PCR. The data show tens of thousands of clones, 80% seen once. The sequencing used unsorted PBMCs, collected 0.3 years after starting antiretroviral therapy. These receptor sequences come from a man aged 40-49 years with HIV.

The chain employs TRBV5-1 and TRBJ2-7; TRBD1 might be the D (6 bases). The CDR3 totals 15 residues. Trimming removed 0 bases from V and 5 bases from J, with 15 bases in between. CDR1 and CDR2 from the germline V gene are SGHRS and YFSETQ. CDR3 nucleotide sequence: TGCGCCAGCAGCTTGGCCAGCAGGGGAGTCGACGAGCAGTACTTC. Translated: CASSLASRGVDEQYF.

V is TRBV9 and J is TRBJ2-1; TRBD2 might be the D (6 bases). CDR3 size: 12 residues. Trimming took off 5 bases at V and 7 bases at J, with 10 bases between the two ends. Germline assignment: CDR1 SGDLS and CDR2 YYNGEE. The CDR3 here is CASSPGGNEQFF. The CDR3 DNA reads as TGTGCCAGCAGTCCCGGGGGAAATGAGCAGTTCTTC.

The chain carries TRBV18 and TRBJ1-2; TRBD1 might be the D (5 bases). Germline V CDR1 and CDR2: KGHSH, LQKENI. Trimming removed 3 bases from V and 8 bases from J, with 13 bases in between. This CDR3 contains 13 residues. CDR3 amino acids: CASSPSKGWGYTF. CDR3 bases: TGTGCCAGCTCACCCAGTAAGGGGTGGGGCTACACCTTC.

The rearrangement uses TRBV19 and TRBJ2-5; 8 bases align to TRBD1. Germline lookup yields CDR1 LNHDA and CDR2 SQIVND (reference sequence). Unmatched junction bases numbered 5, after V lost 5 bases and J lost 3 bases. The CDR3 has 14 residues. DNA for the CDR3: TGTGCCAGTAGTGTAAGACAGGGGAAAGAGACCCAGTACTTC. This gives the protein CASSVRQGKETQYF.

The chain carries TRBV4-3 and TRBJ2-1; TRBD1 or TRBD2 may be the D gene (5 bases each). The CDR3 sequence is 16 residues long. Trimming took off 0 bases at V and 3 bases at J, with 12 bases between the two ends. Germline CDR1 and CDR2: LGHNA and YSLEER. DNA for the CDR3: TGCGCCAGCAGCCAAGATATAGGGGAGTACTACAATGAGCAGTTCTTC. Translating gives CASSQDIGEYYNEQFF.

The CDR3 bases are TGTGCCAGAAGGGGGGGGACAGGGCCGGGTAATGAGCAGTTCTTC. Translation: CARRGGTGPGNEQFF. The chain uses TRBV21-1 and TRBJ2-1; TRBD1 is the table's D call, not checked against the DNA. TRBV21-1 is a pseudogene. CDR3 size: 15 residues.

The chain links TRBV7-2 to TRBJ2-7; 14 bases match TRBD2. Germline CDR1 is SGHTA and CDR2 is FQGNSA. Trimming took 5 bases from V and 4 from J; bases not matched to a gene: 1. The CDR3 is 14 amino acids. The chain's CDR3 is CASSRTSGRYEQYF. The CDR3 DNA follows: TGTGCCAGCAGCCGGACTAGCGGGAGGTACGAGCAGTACTTC.

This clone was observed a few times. For the CDR3, the DNA is TGTGCCAGCAGCCAAGATGGCGGTCAATCCTACGAGCAGTACTTC. The encoded protein is CASSQDGGQSYEQYF. This chain links TRBV4-2 with TRBJ2-7; D not certain. This CDR3 comprises 15 residues. Between the trimmed V and J ends, which lost 0 bases and 1 base, there was a span of 10 bases. Looked up from germline, CDR1 is LGHNA and CDR2 is YNFKEQ.

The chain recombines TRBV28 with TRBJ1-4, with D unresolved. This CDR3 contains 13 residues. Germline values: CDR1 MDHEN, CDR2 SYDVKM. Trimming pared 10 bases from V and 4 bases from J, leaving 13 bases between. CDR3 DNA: TGTGCCACCAACAGCTTTCTTAATGAAAAACTGTTTTTT. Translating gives CATNSFLNEKLFF. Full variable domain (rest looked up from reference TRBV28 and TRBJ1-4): DVKVTQSSRYLVKRTGEKVFLECVQDMDHENMFWYRQDPGLGLRLIYFSYDVKMKEKGDIPEGYSVSREKKERFSLILESASTNQTSMYLCATNSFLNEKLFFGSGTQLSVL.

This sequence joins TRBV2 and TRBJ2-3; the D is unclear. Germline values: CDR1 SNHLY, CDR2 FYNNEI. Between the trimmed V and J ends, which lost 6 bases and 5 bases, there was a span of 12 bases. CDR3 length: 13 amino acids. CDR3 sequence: CASSHPFQDTQYF. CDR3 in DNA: TGTGCCAGCAGCCACCCCTTCCAAGATACGCAGTATTTT.

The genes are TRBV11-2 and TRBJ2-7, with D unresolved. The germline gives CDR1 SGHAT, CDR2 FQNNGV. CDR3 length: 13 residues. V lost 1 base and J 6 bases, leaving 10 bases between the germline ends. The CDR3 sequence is CASSLVSVAEQYF. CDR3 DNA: TGTGCCAGCAGCTTAGTTTCAGTCGCCGAGCAGTACTTC.

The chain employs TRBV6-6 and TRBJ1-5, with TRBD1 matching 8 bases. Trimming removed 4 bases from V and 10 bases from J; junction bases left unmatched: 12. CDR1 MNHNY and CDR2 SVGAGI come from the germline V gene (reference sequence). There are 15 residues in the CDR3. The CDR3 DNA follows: TGTGCCAGCAGTTGGCCGGGGGACAGGAACGACCCCCAGCATTTT. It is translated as CASSWPGDRNDPQHF.

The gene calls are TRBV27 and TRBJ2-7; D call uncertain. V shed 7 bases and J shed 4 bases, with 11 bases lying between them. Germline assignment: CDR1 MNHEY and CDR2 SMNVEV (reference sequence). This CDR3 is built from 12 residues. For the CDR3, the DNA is TGTGCCAGCAACTCTTCCGGGTACGAGCAGTACTTC. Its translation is CASNSSGYEQYF.

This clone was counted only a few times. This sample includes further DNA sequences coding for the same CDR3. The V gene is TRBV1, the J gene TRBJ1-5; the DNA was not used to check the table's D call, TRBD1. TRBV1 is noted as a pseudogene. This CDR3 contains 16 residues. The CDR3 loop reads CTSSQDGRQGDQPQHF. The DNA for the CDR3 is TGCACCAGCAGCCAAGATGGCAGACAGGGAGATCAGCCCCAGCATTTT.

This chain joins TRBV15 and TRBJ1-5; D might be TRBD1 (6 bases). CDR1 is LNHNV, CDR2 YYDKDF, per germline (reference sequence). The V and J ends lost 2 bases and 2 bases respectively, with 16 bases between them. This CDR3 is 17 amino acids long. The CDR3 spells CATSRIPGGAGNQPQHF. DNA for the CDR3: TGTGCCACCAGCAGAATACCTGGGGGCGCCGGCAATCAGCCCCAGCATTTT.

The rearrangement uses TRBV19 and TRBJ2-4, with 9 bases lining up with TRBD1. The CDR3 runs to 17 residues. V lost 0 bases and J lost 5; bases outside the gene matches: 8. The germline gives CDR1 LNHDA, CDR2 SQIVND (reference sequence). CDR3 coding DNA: TGTGCCAGTAGTATAGAATTGGGGACAGGGTCGGAAAACATTCAGTACTTC. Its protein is CASSIELGTGSENIQYF.

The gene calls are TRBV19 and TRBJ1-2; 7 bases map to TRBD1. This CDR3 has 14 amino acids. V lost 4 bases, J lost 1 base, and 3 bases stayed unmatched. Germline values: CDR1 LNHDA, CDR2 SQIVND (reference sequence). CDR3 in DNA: TGTGCCAGTAGTACCGGGGACAGTAACTATGGCTACACCTTC. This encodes CASSTGDSNYGYTF.

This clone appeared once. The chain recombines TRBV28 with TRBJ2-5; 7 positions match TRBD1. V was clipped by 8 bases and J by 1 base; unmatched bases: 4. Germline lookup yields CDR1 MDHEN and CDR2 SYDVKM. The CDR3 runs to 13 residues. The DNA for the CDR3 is TGTGCCAGCGTTCGACAGGGCCAAGAGACCCAGTACTTC. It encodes CASVRQGQETQYF.

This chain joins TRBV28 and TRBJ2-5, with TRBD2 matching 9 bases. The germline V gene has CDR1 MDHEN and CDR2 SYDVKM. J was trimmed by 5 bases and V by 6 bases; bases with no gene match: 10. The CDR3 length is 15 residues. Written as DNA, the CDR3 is TGTGCCAGCAGCTACGCAGCGGGAGGTACGGAGACCCAGTACTTC. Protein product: CASSYAAGGTETQYF. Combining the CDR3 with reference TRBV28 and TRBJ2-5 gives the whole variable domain DVKVTQSSRYLVKRTGEKVFLECVQDMDHENMFWYRQDPGLGLRLIYFSYDVKMKEKGDIPEGYSVSREKKERFSLILESASTNQTSMYLCASSYAAGGTETQYFGPGTRLLVL.

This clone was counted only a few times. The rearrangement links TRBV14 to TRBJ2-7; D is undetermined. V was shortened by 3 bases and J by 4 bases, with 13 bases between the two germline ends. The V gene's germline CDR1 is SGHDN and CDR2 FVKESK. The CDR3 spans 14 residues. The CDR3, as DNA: TGTGCCAGCAGCCATTTTCCTGAACCTTACGAGCAGTACTTC. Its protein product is CASSHFPEPYEQYF. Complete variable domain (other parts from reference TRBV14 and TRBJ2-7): EAGVTQFPSHSVIEKGQTVTLRCDPISGHDNLYWYRRVMGKEIKFLLHFVKESKQDESGMPNNRFLAERTGGTYSTLKVQPAELEDSGVYFCASSHFPEPYEQYFGPGTRLTVT.